Each of the 9 T cell receptor beta chains below was sequenced from the same sample in a study of blood T cell repertoires in COVID-19. The table came from immunoSEQ multiplex PCR; TCRdb's copy has only in-frame clones and leaves some out. The sample lists approximately 440,000 clones; 90% were seen once. Sequencing was carried out using PBMCs or T cells enriched from blood (not recorded which). All receptors come from a man younger than 30 who had recovered from COVID-19.

The table lists this clone with a few counts. The chain has TRBV14 and TRBJ1-5; 9 nucleotides match TRBD1. V lost 5 bases and J lost 4; bases outside the gene matches: 3. This CDR3 has 14 amino acids. Germline V gene sequence: CDR1 SGHDN, CDR2 FVKESK. Written as DNA, the CDR3 is TGTGCCAGCAGCTGGACAGGGGTGAATCAGCCCCAGCATTTT. Translating it yields CASSWTGVNQPQHF.

The V gene is TRBV30, the J gene TRBJ1-2; 9 bases are a match to TRBD1. The CDR3 has 16 residues. V dropped 1 base and J dropped 8; count of bases not matched to a gene: 14. Germline V gene sequence: CDR1 GTSNPN, CDR2 SVGIG (reference sequence). The CDR3, as DNA: TGTGCCTGGAGTGGCGGGACAGGGAGCCCCGCCGGGGGCTACACCTTC. Protein sequence: CAWSGGTGSPAGGYTF.

In DNA form, the CDR3 reads TGTGCCAGCAGTACACTAGGGTCTACGCAGTATTTT. Translated, it gives CASSTLGSTQYF. The rearrangement links TRBV12-3 or TRBV12-4 to TRBJ2-3; D is possibly TRBD2 (5 bases). The CDR3 is 12 amino acids. Deletions cut 5 bases from V and 8 bases from J, with 11 bases between.

This clone appeared once. The chain uses TRBV7-2 and TRBJ1-2, with 7 nucleotides matching TRBD1. Germline V gene sequence: CDR1 SGHTA, CDR2 FQGNSA. V trimming: 5 bases; J trimming: 4 bases; junction bases outside the gene matches: 7. The length of the CDR3 is 14 residues. Here the CDR3 DNA reads TGTGCCAGCAGCCCGACAGGGATGGCCTATGGCTACACCTTC. Protein: CASSPTGMAYGYTF.

The chain carries TRBV28 and TRBJ2-7, with 7 bases that match TRBD2. The CDR3 has 14 residues. V was clipped by 6 bases and J by 3 bases; unmatched bases: 8. From germline, CDR1 is MDHEN and CDR2 SYDVKM. The CDR3 region is CASREDAGDYEQYF. The CDR3 DNA reads TGTGCCAGCAGGGAAGACGCGGGAGACTACGAGCAGTACTTC.

This clone has a single count. The chain has TRBV24-1 and TRBJ1-2, with 7 bases fitting TRBD1. Germline V gives CDR1 KGHDR, CDR2 SFDVKD. CDR3 length: 12 amino acids. J lost 8 bases, V lost 6 bases, and 5 bases had no gene match. CDR3 in DNA: TGTGCCACCAGTCAGACAGGGTTAGGCTACACCTTC. Encoded protein: CATSQTGLGYTF.

The rearrangement joins TRBV21-1 to TRBJ2-1; TRBD2, the table's D call, lacks a check against the DNA. TRBV21-1 is deemed a pseudogene. This CDR3 has 13 residues. CDR3 in amino acids: CATGTSENNEQFF. Here the CDR3 DNA reads TGCGCCACGGGGACTAGCGAGAACAATGAGCAGTTCTTC.

The CDR3 here is CATPSGRVDEQYF. The CDR3 coding sequence is TGTGCCACCCCGAGCGGGAGAGTAGACGAGCAGTACTTC. The rearrangement uses TRBV15 and TRBJ2-7; 8 bases match TRBD2. The CDR3 is 13 residues long. V was clipped by 8 bases and J by 5 bases; unmatched bases: 8. CDR1 LNHNV and CDR2 YYDKDF come from the germline V gene (reference sequence).

The chain combines TRBV5-1 with TRBJ2-1; 10 bases are a match to TRBD1. Trimming cost V 0 bases and J 3 bases; bases outside gene matches: 3. The CDR3 spans 16 residues. CDR1 is SGHRS, CDR2 YFSETQ, per germline. This CDR3 is CASSLGGTGDYNEQFF. The CDR3 DNA sequence: TGCGCCAGCAGCTTGGGAGGGACAGGGGACTACAATGAGCAGTTCTTC. The complete variable domain, with remaining parts taken from reference TRBV5-1 and TRBJ2-1, reads KAGVTQTPRYLIKTRGQQVTLSCSPISGHRSVSWYQQTPGQGLQFLFEYFSETQRNKGNFPGRFSGRQFSNSRSEMNVSTLELGDSALYLCASSLGGTGDYNEQFFGPGTRLTVL.